These 32 T cell receptor beta chains were all obtained from the same sample, sequenced in a study of T cell changes during pregnancy in multiple sclerosis. Only in-frame clones appear in the TCRdb table, and some are missing; sequencing was by immunoSEQ multiplex PCR. The sample yields 17,000 or so clones, approximately 84% seen once. Sample: CD8+ T cells from peripheral blood mononuclear cells, taken in the third trimester of pregnancy. These receptors all stem from a female donor in good health, enrolled as a control in a pregnancy study.

The chain employs TRBV7-9 and TRBJ2-4, with a weak D call TRBD2 (6 bases). Trimming took off 4 bases at V and 0 bases at J, with 13 bases between the two ends. This CDR3 is 16 amino acids long. CDR1 and CDR2 (germline): SEHNR, FQNEAQ (reference sequence). CDR3 sequence reads: CASSSPVGLAKNIQYF. The CDR3 bases are TGTGCCAGCAGCTCCCCAGTGGGACTAGCCAAAAACATTCAGTACTTC.

The chain joins TRBV5-1 to TRBJ2-1, with D maybe TRBD2 (5 bases). Per the germline V gene, CDR1 is SGHRS and CDR2 is YFSETQ. With 1 base removed from V and 4 bases from J, the gap between germline ends came to 12 bases. The CDR3 extends over 15 amino acids. Here the CDR3 reads CASSLKGGLYNEQFF. As DNA, the CDR3 is TGCGCCAGCAGCTTGAAAGGCGGGCTTTACAATGAGCAGTTCTTC. Full variable domain (rest looked up from reference TRBV5-1 and TRBJ2-1): KAGVTQTPRYLIKTRGQQVTLSCSPISGHRSVSWYQQTPGQGLQFLFEYFSETQRNKGNFPGRFSGRQFSNSRSEMNVSTLELGDSALYLCASSLKGGLYNEQFFGPGTRLTVL.

The V call is TRBV9, the J call TRBJ2-1, with D possibly matching TRBD2 (6 bases). Trimming shortened V by 4 bases and J by 9 bases, and 17 bases separated the two germline ends. CDR3 length: 14 amino acids. The germline V gene has CDR1 SGDLS and CDR2 YYNGEE. CDR3 sequence (DNA): TGTGCCAGCAGCCTGGCGGGCGTCGGGGGTGAGCAGTTCTTC. This encodes CASSLAGVGGEQFF.

Points on this clone: One end of the junction is discordant with germline, which a read error may explain. The chain is built from TRBV4-3 and TRBJ2-5; unclear D gene. There are 15 residues in the CDR3. The V gene's germline CDR1 is LGHNA and CDR2 YSLEER. This CDR3 is CASSQERTVQQTQYF. CDR3 nucleotides: TGCGCCAGCAGCCAGGAGAGAACGGTCCAACAGACCCAGTACTTC.

V and J are TRBV13 and TRBJ2-7, with a weak D call TRBD2 (5 bases). Germline V gene lookup returns CDR1 PRHDT and CDR2 FYEKMQ (reference sequence). The length of the CDR3 is 14 residues. Trimming took 5 bases from V and 3 from J, leaving 14 bases between them. CDR3 DNA sequence: TGTGCCAGCAGCACCCGGGGTAGGGACTACGAGCAGTACTTC. As protein: CASSTRGRDYEQYF.

V usage is TRBV14 and J usage is TRBJ2-7, with a weak D call TRBD1 (6 bases). The germline V gene encodes CDR1 SGHDN and CDR2 FVKESK. The CDR3 has 13 residues. Trimming removed 0 bases from V and 3 bases from J, with 6 bases in between. Here the CDR3 reads CASSQEQGYEQYF. CDR3 nucleotides: TGTGCCAGCAGCCAAGAACAGGGCTACGAGCAGTACTTC.

The V call is TRBV27, the J call TRBJ1-3; maybe TRBD1 (6 bases). CDR1 is MNHEY and CDR2 is SMNVEV in the germline V gene (reference sequence). This CDR3 has 14 residues. The germline V and J ends were trimmed by 5 bases and 4 bases, with 12 bases remaining between them. As DNA, the CDR3 is TGTGCCAGCAGTACTACAGGGATCGGAAACACCATATATTTT. Translation gives CASSTTGIGNTIYF.

The chain recombines TRBV6-1 with TRBJ2-5, with 8 bases that match TRBD2. V was pared by 3 bases and J by 4 bases, with 10 bases of the junction left unmatched. This CDR3 region has 16 residues. Germline lookup yields CDR1 MNHNS and CDR2 SASEGT. The CDR3 sequence is CASSDPPGGPSETQYF. The CDR3 DNA follows: TGTGCCAGCAGTGATCCCCCGGGAGGGCCCTCAGAGACCCAGTACTTC.

The J gene is TRBJ1-1, the V gene TRBV19; D possibly corresponds to TRBD1 (5 bases). The V end was cut by 5 bases, the J end by 4 bases, with 11 bases between. The CDR3 extends over 13 amino acids. The germline V gene has CDR1 LNHDA and CDR2 SQIVND (reference sequence). CDR3 nucleotide sequence: TGTGCCAGTAGTTTCGGGACTCCCACTGAAGCTTTCTTT. Translated, it gives CASSFGTPTEAFF.

This clone has just one count. CDR3 sequence: CASSVTSGMGTDTQYF. In nucleotides, the CDR3 is TGTGCCAGCAGTGTTACTAGCGGGATGGGGACAGATACGCAGTATTTT. The chain combines TRBV6-1 with TRBJ2-3; 10 nucleotides align to TRBD2. Germline V lookup: CDR1 MNHNS, CDR2 SASEGT. CDR3 length: 16 amino acids. V lost 4 bases and J lost 3; bases outside the gene matches: 7.

CDR3 DNA sequence: TGTGCCAGCAGTGAAAGACAGGGGGTAGGGACTGAAGCTTTCTTT. It codes for CASSERQGVGTEAFF. The rearrangement links TRBV6-1 to TRBJ1-1; 9 positions match TRBD1. This CDR3 region has 15 residues. V gave up 2 bases and J gave up 5 bases; unmatched junction bases: 6. Germline V gene data show CDR1 as MNHNS and CDR2 as SASEGT.

This sequence joins TRBV7-6 and TRBJ1-5; no reliable D call. Germline V gene sequence: CDR1 SGHVS, CDR2 FNYEAQ. This CDR3 is 13 amino acids long. V lost 5 bases and J lost 4, with 9 bases in between. The CDR3 region is CASSRAGNQPQHF. The DNA for the CDR3 is TGTGCCAGCAGCCGCGCGGGTAATCAGCCCCAGCATTTT.

This clone was seen once. The V gene is TRBV27, the J gene TRBJ2-5, with TRBD2 identical over 7 bases. Germline V gene data show CDR1 as MNHEY and CDR2 as SMNVEV (reference sequence). Losses at the gene ends were 3 bases for V and 5 bases for J; bases not matched to a gene: 3. The CDR3 totals 13 residues. Written as DNA, the CDR3 is TGTGCCAGCAGTTTCGGGGGAGGGGAGACCCAGTACTTC. Translated, it gives CASSFGGGETQYF.

This clone appeared a few times. This rearrangement joins TRBV6-5 to TRBJ2-7; 10 bases are shared with TRBD2. From germline, CDR1 is MNHEY and CDR2 SVGAGI. The CDR3 totals 15 residues. V trimming: 4 bases; J trimming: 5 bases; junction bases outside the gene matches: 8. CDR3: CASSSLAGGVHEQYF. CDR3 DNA: TGTGCCAGCAGTTCCTTAGCGGGAGGAGTCCACGAGCAGTACTTC.

This chain links TRBV11-2 with TRBJ2-5; perhaps TRBD2 as D (5 bases). Germline loops: CDR1 SGHAT, CDR2 FQNNGV. This CDR3 comprises 15 residues. V dropped 1 base and J dropped 4 bases, with 13 bases sitting between them. As DNA, the CDR3 is TGTGCCAGCAGCTTAGGGACGGTAGCGAGAGAGACCCAGTACTTC. This translates into CASSLGTVARETQYF.

The chain recombines TRBV13 with TRBJ2-3; 9 nucleotides line up with TRBD2. The CDR3 contains 16 residues. J gave up 3 bases and V 0 bases, and 4 bases lay outside the gene matches. Germline CDR1 PRHDT, CDR2 FYEKMQ (reference sequence). The CDR3 DNA follows: TGTGCCAGCAGCTTAGGTTCTAGCGGGGCGACAGATACGCAGTATTTT. Translated: CASSLGSSGATDTQYF.

The J gene is TRBJ1-5, the V gene TRBV29-1; 8 bases line up with TRBD1. This CDR3 is 13 amino acids long. Germline lookup yields CDR1 SQVTM and CDR2 ANQGSEA. With 0 bases clipped from V and 13 bases from J, the junction kept 8 bases outside the gene matches. The CDR3 here is CSVEDLGTGHQHF. The CDR3 bases are TGCAGCGTTGAAGATCTAGGGACAGGCCATCAGCATTTT.

This clone was detected only once. The chain employs TRBV5-1 and TRBJ2-7; D perhaps matches TRBD1 (6 bases). V lost 0 bases to trimming and J lost 7 bases, with 14 bases between them. The CDR3 contains 14 residues. CDR1 is SGHRS and CDR2 is YFSETQ in the germline V gene. CDR3 nucleotide sequence: TGCGCCAGCAGCTTGGTGCCAGGGGTTGGGGAGCAGTACTTC. It translates to CASSLVPGVGEQYF. The whole variable domain, remainder taken from reference TRBV5-1 and TRBJ2-7, is KAGVTQTPRYLIKTRGQQVTLSCSPISGHRSVSWYQQTPGQGLQFLFEYFSETQRNKGNFPGRFSGRQFSNSRSEMNVSTLELGDSALYLCASSLVPGVGEQYFGPGTRLTVT.

The chain has TRBV19 and TRBJ2-7; tentative D call: TRBD2 (6 bases). Germline CDR1 and CDR2: LNHDA and SQIVND (reference sequence). The CDR3 length is 14 residues. Trimming cost V 2 bases and J 5 bases, with 13 bases left between them. CDR3 sequence reads: CASSIKEGPHEQYF. CDR3 DNA: TGTGCCAGTAGTATAAAGGAGGGGCCCCACGAGCAGTACTTC.

The V and J genes are TRBV27 and TRBJ1-1, with TRBD1 identical over 7 bases. V trimming: 6 bases; J trimming: 1 base; junction bases outside the gene matches: 8. This CDR3 comprises 15 residues. CDR1 is MNHEY and CDR2 is SMNVEV in the germline V gene (reference sequence). The CDR3 spells CASSERGTANTEAFF. In DNA form, the CDR3 reads TGTGCCAGCAGCGAACGAGGGACAGCGAACACTGAAGCTTTCTTT.

The V call is TRBV5-1, the J call TRBJ2-2; unclear D gene. Germline V gene lookup returns CDR1 SGHRS and CDR2 YFSETQ. CDR3 length: 12 residues. V shed 3 bases and J shed 8 bases, with 8 bases lying between them. As DNA, the CDR3 is TGCGCCAGCAGCTACAGTGCTGGGGAGCTGTTTTTT. Translation gives CASSYSAGELFF.

This clone was detected once. The chain carries TRBV18 and TRBJ2-7; 11 nucleotides agree with TRBD1. V shed 1 base, J shed 3 bases, and the junction held 5 bases outside the gene matches. The germline CDR1 and CDR2 sequences are KGHSH and LQKENI. The CDR3 length is 16 residues. CDR3 sequence (DNA): TGTGCCAGCTCACCACTCGGGACAGGGGGGTTCTACGAGCAGTACTTC. As protein: CASSPLGTGGFYEQYF.

Comments on this clone: This sample includes further DNA sequences coding for the same CDR3. The rearrangement uses TRBV4-3 and TRBJ2-7, with 10 bases fitting TRBD1. Germline assignment: CDR1 LGHNA and CDR2 YSLEER. Unmatched junction bases numbered 8, after V lost 0 bases and J lost 6 bases. The CDR3 has 16 amino acids. The CDR3 spells CASSQDGGTGEGEQYF. Here the CDR3 DNA reads TGCGCCAGCAGCCAAGATGGTGGGACAGGGGAAGGCGAGCAGTACTTC.

This clone is classed as medium-sized. This chain connects TRBV10-3 to TRBJ1-1, with TRBD1 as a possible D gene (5 bases). V was clipped by 10 bases and J by 2 bases, with 17 bases between them. Germline V lookup: CDR1 ENHRY, CDR2 SYGVKD. This CDR3 has 14 residues. CDR3 in DNA: TGTGCCAATTCAATCGACAGTACCAACACTGAAGCTTTCTTT. Protein product: CANSIDSTNTEAFF.

V and J are TRBV7-4 and TRBJ2-5; D is possibly TRBD2 (6 bases). The germline CDR1 and CDR2 sequences are SGHVT and SQSDAQ. Deletions cut 3 bases from V and 4 bases from J, with 21 bases between. The length of the CDR3 is 17 residues. The DNA for the CDR3 is TGTGCCAGCAGCTTCGAGACTAGAGTCTCTTTCCGAGAGACCCAGTACTTC. This sequence encodes CASSFETRVSFRETQYF.

The chain uses TRBV7-8 and TRBJ2-7, with D perhaps matching TRBD2 (7 bases). Per the germline V gene, CDR1 is SGHVS and CDR2 is FQNEAQ. The CDR3 covers 15 residues. The germline V and J ends were trimmed by 5 bases and 0 bases, with 14 bases remaining between them. The CDR3: CASSPPGGSSYEQYF. CDR3 coding DNA: TGTGCCAGCAGCCCCCCGGGGGGCAGCTCCTACGAGCAGTACTTC.

The rearrangement joins TRBV6-5 to TRBJ1-2; a possible D gene is TRBD1 (5 bases). The germline V gene encodes CDR1 MNHEY and CDR2 SVGAGI. The V gene lost 4 bases and the J gene lost 0 bases, with 12 bases spanning the gap. The CDR3 runs to 15 residues. The CDR3 loop is CASSSYQGSNYGYTF. As DNA, the CDR3 is TGTGCCAGCAGTTCCTACCAGGGTTCTAACTATGGCTACACCTTC.

By share, this clone counts as medium-sized. The chain carries TRBV4-3 and TRBJ2-2, with TRBD1 identical over 7 bases. Germline trimming cut 0 bases from V and 3 bases from J; bases unmatched to any gene: 7. CDR1 is LGHNA and CDR2 is YSLEER in the germline V gene. The CDR3 length is 17 residues. CDR3 DNA: TGCGCCAGCAGCCAAGATGAGACAGGGATTGACACCGGGGAGCTGTTTTTT. This translates into CASSQDETGIDTGELFF.

The chain recombines TRBV27 with TRBJ2-7; TRBD2 matches 11 bases. This CDR3 has 20 residues. CDR1 MNHEY and CDR2 SMNVEV come from the germline V gene (reference sequence). Unmatched junction bases numbered 18, after V lost 2 bases and J lost 3 bases. In nucleotides, the CDR3 is TGTGCCAGCAGTTTACTAAAGGGTATAGCGGGAGGGGGTGTTCTCTACGAGCAGTACTTC. Residues: CASSLLKGIAGGGVLYEQYF.

V is TRBV2 and J is TRBJ2-7; D is perhaps TRBD2 (5 bases). The CDR3 extends over 12 amino acids. Germline-derived CDR1 and CDR2 are SNHLY and FYNNEI. V shed 4 bases and J shed 5 bases, with 9 bases lying between them. The CDR3 nucleotides are TGTGCCAGCAGTGGAGGGATCCACGAGCAGTACTTC. Translated: CASSGGIHEQYF.

This clone was seen a few times. This sequence joins TRBV7-9 and TRBJ1-5, with D unresolved. From germline, CDR1 is SEHNR and CDR2 FQNEAQ (reference sequence). This CDR3 contains 14 residues. V was pared by 5 bases and J by 0 bases, with 8 bases between. The CDR3, as DNA: TGTGCCAGCAGCCCGGAGCCTAGCAATCAGCCCCAGCATTTT. The encoded protein is CASSPEPSNQPQHF.

The CDR3 DNA reads TGTGCCACCGGGGTGGGACTAGCGGACACCGGGGAGCTGTTTTTT. It specifies CATGVGLADTGELFF. The V gene is TRBV15, the J gene TRBJ2-2; 11 bases line up with TRBD2. The trim removed 8 bases at V and 3 bases at J, leaving 5 bases unmatched. Germline V gene lookup returns CDR1 LNHNV and CDR2 YYDKDF (reference sequence). The CDR3 runs 15 residues.